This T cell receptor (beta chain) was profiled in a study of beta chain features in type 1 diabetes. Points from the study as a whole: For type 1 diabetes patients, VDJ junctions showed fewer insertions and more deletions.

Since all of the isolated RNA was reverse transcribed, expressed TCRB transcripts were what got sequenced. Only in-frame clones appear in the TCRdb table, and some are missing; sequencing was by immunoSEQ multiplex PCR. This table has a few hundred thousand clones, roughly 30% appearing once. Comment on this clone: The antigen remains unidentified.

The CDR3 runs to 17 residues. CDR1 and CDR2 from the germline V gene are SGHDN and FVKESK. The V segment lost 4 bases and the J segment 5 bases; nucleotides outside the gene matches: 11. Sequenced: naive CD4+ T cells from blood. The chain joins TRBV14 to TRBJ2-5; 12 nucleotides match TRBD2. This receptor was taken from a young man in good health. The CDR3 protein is CASSLRETSGSWETQYF. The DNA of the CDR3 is TGTGCCAGCAGCCTCAGAGAGACTAGCGGGAGTTGGGAGACCCAGTACTTC.